This T cell receptor beta chain was sequenced for a study of T-cell memory formation after mild COVID-19. cDNA libraries for TCR alpha and TCR beta, carrying sample barcodes and UMIs, came from 5'RACE with constant-segment primers. TCRdb reanalysed the 5' RACE reads using MiXCR and keeps one entry per CDR3 protein. The sample has 530,000 or so distinct CDR3 sequences, about 18% seen once. The CDR3 contains 16 residues. Germline assignment: CDR1 SGHAT and CDR2 FQNNGV. V was clipped by 1 base and J by 2 bases; unmatched bases: 6. This receptor was obtained from an adult woman who had mild COVID-19 (a few samples of this study predate the infection). Cell type and time point are not known. The sample was PBMCs or a T cell subset sorted from them (not recorded which). This chain connects TRBV11-2 to TRBJ2-5, with TRBD2 matching 8 bases. CDR3 loop: CASSLVAGQPQETQYF. The CDR3 DNA follows: TGTGCCAGCAGCTTAGTAGCGGGGCAACCACAAGAGACCCAGTACTTC.